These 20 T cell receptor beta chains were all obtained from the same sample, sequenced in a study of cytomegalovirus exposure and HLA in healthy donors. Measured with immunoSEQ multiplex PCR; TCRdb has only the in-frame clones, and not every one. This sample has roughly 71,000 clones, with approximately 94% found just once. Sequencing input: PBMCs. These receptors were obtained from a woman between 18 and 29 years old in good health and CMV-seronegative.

The CDR3 protein is CASSETPGGNTEAFF. For the CDR3, the DNA is TGTGCCAGCAGCGAGACCCCAGGGGGCAACACTGAAGCTTTCTTT. The V and J genes are TRBV9 and TRBJ1-1; 8 bases agree with TRBD1. With 3 bases clipped from V and 2 bases from J, the junction kept 6 bases outside the gene matches. Germline V CDR1 and CDR2: SGDLS, YYNGEE. This CDR3 has 15 residues.

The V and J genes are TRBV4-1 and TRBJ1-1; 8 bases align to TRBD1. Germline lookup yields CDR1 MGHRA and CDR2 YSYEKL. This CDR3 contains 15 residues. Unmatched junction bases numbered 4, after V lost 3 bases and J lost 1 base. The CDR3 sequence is CASSHAGQGNTEAFF. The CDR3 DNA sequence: TGCGCCAGCAGCCACGCCGGACAGGGGAACACTGAAGCTTTCTTT.

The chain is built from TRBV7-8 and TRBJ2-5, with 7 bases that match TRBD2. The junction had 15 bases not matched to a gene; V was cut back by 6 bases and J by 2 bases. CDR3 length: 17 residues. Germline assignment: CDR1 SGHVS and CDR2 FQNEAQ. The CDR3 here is CASRVGIPGTTQETQYF. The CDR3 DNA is TGTGCCAGCAGGGTAGGCATCCCCGGGACTACGCAAGAGACCCAGTACTTC. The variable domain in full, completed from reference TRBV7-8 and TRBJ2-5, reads GAGVSQSPRYKVAKRGQDVALRCDPISGHVSLFWYQQALGQGPEFLTYFQNEAQLDKSGLPSDRFFAERPEGSVSTLKIQRTQQEDSAVYLCASRVGIPGTTQETQYFGPGTRLLVL.

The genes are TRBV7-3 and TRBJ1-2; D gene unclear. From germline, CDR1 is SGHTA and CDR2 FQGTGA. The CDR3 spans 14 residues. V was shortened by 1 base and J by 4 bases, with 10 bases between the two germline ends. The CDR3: CASSLSGGIYGYTF. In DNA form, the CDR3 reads TGTGCCAGCAGCTTAAGCGGCGGGATCTATGGCTACACCTTC.

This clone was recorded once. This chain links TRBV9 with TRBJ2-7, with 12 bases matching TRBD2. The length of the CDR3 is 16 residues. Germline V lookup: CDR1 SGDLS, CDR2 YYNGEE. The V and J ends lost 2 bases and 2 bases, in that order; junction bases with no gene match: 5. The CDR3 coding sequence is TGTGCCAGCAGCGTTGGACTAGCGGGGATTACCTACGAGCAGTACTTC. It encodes CASSVGLAGITYEQYF.

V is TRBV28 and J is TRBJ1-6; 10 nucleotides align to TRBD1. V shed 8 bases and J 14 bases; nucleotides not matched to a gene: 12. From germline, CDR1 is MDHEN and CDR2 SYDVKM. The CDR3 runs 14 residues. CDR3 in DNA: TGTGCCAGCCGGGGGACAGGGGACTCAAGGGCCCTCCACTTT. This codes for CASRGTGDSRALHF.

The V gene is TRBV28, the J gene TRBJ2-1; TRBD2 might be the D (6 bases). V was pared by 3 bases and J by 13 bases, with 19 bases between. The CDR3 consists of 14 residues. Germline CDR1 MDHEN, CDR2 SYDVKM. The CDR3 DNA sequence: TGTGCCAGCAGTTTGTACCAGGGAGGTTTTATCCAGTTCTTC. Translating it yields CASSLYQGGFIQFF.

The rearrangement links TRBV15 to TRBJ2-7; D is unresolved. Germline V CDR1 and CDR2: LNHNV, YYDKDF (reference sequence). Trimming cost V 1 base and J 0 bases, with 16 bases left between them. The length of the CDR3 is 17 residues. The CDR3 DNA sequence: TGTGCCACCAGCAGAGTTGAGTCAGGTGTGAGCTCCTACGAGCAGTACTTC. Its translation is CATSRVESGVSSYEQYF.

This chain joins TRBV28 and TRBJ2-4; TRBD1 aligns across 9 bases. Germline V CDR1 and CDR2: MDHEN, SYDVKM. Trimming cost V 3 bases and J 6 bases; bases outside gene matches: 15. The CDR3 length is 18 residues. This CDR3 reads CASSLPDGAGTGRNIQYF. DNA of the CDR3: TGTGCCAGCAGTTTGCCTGACGGCGCCGGGACAGGGAGAAACATTCAGTACTTC.

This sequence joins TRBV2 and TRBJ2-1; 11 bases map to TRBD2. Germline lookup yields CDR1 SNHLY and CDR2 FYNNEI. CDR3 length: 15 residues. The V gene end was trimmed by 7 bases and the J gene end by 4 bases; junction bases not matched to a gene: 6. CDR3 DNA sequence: TGTGCCAGCACCTTTAGCGGGGGGGCGTACAATGAGCAGTTCTTC. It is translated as CASTFSGGAYNEQFF.

CDR3 sequence: CASSLQIREQFF. The CDR3 nucleotides are TGTGCCAGCAGCTTACAGATACGTGAGCAGTTCTTC. The rearrangement links TRBV5-4 to TRBJ2-1; D ambiguous. Between the trimmed V and J ends, which lost 2 bases and 9 bases, there was a span of 9 bases. The CDR3 contains 12 residues. Looked up from germline, CDR1 is SGHNT and CDR2 is YYREEE (reference sequence). The full variable domain, rest sourced from reference TRBV5-4 and TRBJ2-1, is ETGVTQSPTHLIKTRGQQVTLRCSSQSGHNTVSWYQQALGQGPQFIFQYYREEENGRGNFPPRFSGLQFPNYSSELNVNALELDDSALYLCASSLQIREQFFGPGTRLTVL.

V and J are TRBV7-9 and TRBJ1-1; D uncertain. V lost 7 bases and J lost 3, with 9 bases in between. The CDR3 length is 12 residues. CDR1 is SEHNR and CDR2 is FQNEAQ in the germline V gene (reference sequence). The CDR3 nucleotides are TGTGCCAGCAAGGAGGGCGACACTGAAGCTTTCTTT. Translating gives CASKEGDTEAFF.

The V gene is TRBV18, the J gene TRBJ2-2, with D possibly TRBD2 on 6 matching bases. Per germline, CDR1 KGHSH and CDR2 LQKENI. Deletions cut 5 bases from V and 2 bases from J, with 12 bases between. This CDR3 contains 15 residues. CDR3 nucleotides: TGTGCCAGCTCAGCGGACGGACTAAACACCGGGGAGCTGTTTTTT. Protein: CASSADGLNTGELFF.

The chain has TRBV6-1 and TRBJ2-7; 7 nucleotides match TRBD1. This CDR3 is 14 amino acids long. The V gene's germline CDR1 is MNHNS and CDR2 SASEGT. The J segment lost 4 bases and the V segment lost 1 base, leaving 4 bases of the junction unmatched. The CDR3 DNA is TGTGCCAGCAGTGAAGTCGGCAGGGGGTACGAGCAGTACTTC. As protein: CASSEVGRGYEQYF.

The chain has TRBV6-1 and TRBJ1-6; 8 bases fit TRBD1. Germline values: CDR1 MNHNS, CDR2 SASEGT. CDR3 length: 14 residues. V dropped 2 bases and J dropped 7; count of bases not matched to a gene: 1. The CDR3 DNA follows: TGTGCCAGCAGTGAAAACAGGGGGAATTCACCCCTCCACTTT. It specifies CASSENRGNSPLHF.

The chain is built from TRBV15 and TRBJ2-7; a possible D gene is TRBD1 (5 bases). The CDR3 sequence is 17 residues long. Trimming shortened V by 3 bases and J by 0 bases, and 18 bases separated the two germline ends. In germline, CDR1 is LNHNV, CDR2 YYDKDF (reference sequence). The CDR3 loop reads CATSRSRTNPSSYEQYF. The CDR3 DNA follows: TGTGCCACCAGCAGGTCCCGGACAAACCCGAGCTCCTACGAGCAGTACTTC.

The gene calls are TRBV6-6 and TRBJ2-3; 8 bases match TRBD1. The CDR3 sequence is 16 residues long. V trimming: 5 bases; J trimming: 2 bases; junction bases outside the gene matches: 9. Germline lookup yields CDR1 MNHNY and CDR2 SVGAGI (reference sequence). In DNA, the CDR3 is TGTGCCAGCAGTAAAACAGGGGGTTCCCTCACAGATACGCAGTATTTT. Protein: CASSKTGGSLTDTQYF.

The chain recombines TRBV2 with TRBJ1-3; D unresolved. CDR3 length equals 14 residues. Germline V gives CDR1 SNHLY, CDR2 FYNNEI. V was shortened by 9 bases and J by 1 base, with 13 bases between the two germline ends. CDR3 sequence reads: CASTIKASGNTIYF. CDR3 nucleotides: TGTGCCAGTACTATCAAGGCGTCTGGAAACACCATATATTTT.

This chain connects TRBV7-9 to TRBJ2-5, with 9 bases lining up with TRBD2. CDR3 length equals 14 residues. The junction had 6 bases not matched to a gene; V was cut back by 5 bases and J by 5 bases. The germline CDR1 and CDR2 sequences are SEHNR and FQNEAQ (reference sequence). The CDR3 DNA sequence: TGTGCCAGCAGCCCAGCGCGGGGGGGTGAGACCCAGTACTTC. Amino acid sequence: CASSPARGGETQYF.

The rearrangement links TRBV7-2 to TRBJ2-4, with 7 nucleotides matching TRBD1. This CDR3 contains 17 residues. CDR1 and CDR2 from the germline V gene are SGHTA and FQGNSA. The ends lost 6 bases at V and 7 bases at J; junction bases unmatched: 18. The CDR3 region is CASSLTGSAMKGNIQYF. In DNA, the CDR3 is TGTGCCAGCAGTTTGACAGGGTCGGCGATGAAGGGTAACATTCAGTACTTC.